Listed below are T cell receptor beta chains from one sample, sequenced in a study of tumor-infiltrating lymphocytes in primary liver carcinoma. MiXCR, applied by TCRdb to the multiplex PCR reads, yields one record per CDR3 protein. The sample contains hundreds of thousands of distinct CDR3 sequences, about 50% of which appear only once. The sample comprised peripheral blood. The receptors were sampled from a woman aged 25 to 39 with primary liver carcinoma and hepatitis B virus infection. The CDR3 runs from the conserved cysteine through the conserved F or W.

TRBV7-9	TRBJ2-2	CASSSDRGINTGEMFF
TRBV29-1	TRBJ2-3	CSVEPGRTGTDTQYF
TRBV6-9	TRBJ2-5	CGPSPGRNQETQYF
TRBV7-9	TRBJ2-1	CASSPRLAGYNEQFF
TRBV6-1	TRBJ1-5	CASTVQYAGQPQHF
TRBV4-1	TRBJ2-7	CASSQAPGTGGYEQYF
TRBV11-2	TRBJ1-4	CASSFGDGDHEKLFF
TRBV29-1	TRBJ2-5	CSVETAGQNQETQYF
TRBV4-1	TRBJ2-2	CASSSRNYLTGELFF
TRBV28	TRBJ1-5	CASTRQSNQPQHF
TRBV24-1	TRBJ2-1	CATSDVSGSGRYNEQFF
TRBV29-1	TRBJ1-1	CSVDPNMNTEAFF